This section outlines one T cell receptor (beta chain) sequence together with its context. What it binds is unknown. The sample belongs to a study of Tregs in tolerant kidney transplant recipients. Germline CDR1 SGHKS, CDR2 YYEKEE (reference sequence). V lost 4 bases, J lost 3 bases, and 5 bases stayed unmatched. The CDR3 loop spans 15 amino acids. Clones were read by immunoSEQ multiplex PCR, and TCRdb kept only the in-frame ones, dropping some. Of fewer than 20,000 clones listed, approximately 61% were seen once; the top ten hold 3% to 3.5%. J is TRBJ2-7 and V is TRBV5-5, with TRBD2 matching over 12 bases. This TCR was recovered from a human donor in good health. Source material: Tregs from blood cultured with allogeneic cells. The CDR3 region is CASSDGTSGFYEQYF. CDR3 nucleotide sequence: TGTGCCAGCAGCGATGGGACTAGCGGGTTCTACGAGCAGTACTTC. Full variable domain (outside the CDR3, taken from reference TRBV5-5 and TRBJ2-7): DAGVTQSPTHLIKTRGQQVTLRCSPISGHKSVSWYQQVLGQGPQFIFQYYEKEERGRGNFPDRFSARQFPNYSSELNVNALLLGDSALYLCASSDGTSGFYEQYFGPGTRLTVT.